Included here is one T cell receptor beta chain sequence, with context. The target antigen is unknown. This sample was included in a study of early T cells in non-severe SARS-CoV-2 infection. In the study overall: Chains from this unsorted whole-blood bulk RNA could not be paired. Study findings and constraints: VDJdb-based matching was biased toward anti-spike CD8 responses and missed private and CD4 specificities.

Unique molecular identifier tags were affixed to discrete cDNA molecules. TCRdb analysed the 5' RACE reads with MiXCR anew, one entry per CDR3 protein. The sample records about 64,000 distinct CDR3 sequences, around 20% being singletons. V gave up 4 bases and J gave up 8 bases; unmatched junction bases: 9. CDR3 length: 14 amino acids. CDR1 and CDR2 (germline): SGHKS, YYEKEE (reference sequence). Sample: whole blood, taken at baseline. The rearrangement links TRBV5-5 to TRBJ1-5; 7 bases agree with TRBD1. The clonotype originates from an adult who was a healthcare worker with PCR-confirmed SARS-CoV-2 infection or an uninfected control (not recorded which). The CDR3 spells CASSRDNRGEPQHF. The CDR3 DNA sequence: TGTGCCAGCAGCAGGGATAACAGGGGTGAGCCCCAGCATTTT.